The present entry profiles one TCR beta chain with its context. The target antigen is unknown. TCRdb analysed the 5' RACE reads with MiXCR anew, one entry per CDR3 protein. The sample yields around 60,000 distinct CDR3 sequences, roughly 10% seen once. The CDR3 extends over 13 amino acids. The V and J ends lost 6 bases and 5 bases respectively, with 16 bases between them. CDR1 SQVTM and CDR2 ANQGSEA come from the germline V gene. The sample comes from a study of early T cells in non-severe SARS-CoV-2 infection. Study outcomes and limitations: Using VDJdb, the matching emphasized anti-spike CD8 responses while missing private and CD4 specificities.

The sequenced sample consisted of whole blood. This sequence was found in an adult who was a healthcare worker with PCR-confirmed SARS-CoV-2 infection or an uninfected control (not recorded which). The gene calls are TRBV29-1 and TRBJ1-1; D is ambiguous. CDR3 DNA sequence: TGCAGCGTGCGTGGGGAAAGTTGGACTGAAGCTTTCTTT. This sequence encodes CSVRGESWTEAFF.